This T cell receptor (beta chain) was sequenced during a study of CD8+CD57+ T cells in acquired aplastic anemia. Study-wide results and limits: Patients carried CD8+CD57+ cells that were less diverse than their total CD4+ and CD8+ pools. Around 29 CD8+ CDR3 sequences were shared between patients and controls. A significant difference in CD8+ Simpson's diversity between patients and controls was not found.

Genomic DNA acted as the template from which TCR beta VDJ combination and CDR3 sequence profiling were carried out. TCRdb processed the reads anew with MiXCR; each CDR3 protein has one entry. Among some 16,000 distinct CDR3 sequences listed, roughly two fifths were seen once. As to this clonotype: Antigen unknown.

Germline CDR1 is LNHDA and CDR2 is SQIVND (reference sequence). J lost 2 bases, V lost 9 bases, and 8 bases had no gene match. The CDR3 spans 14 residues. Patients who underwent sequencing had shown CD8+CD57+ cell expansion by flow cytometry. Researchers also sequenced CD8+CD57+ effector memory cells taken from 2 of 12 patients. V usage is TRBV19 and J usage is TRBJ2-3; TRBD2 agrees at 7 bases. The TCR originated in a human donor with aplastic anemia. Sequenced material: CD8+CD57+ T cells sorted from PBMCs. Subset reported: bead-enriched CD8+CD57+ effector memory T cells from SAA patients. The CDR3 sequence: CASSSRDYTDTQYF. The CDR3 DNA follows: TGTGCCAGCAGCTCCCGGGACTACACAGATACGCAGTATTTT.